Listed below are T cell receptor beta chains from one sample, sequenced in a study of response to subunit inactivated influenza vaccine. One entry per CDR3 protein, called by TCRdb with MiXCR from the RT-PCR reads. This table has around 470,000 distinct CDR3 sequences, roughly 7.6% appearing once. The sample consisted of PBMCs from blood, taken 23 to 25 months after vaccination. The receptor source for this set is a man aged 50 to 69 who received an inactivated influenza vaccine. Each CDR3 is given with its conserved first and last residue. The D gene is left open where the match is weak. Some rows have no size entry. The others give once, few or many, or a class for an expanded clone.

DNA,CDR3,size,V,J,D
TGCAGTGCTAGCCCCGGGGGATACGAGCAGTACTTC,CSASPGGYEQYF,many,TRBV20-1,TRBJ2-7,-
TGCGCCAGCAGCCAATTCCAGGGGAAGGGGGCGGCCTCCTATGGCTACACCTTC,CASSQFQGKGAASYGYTF,-,TRBV4-1,TRBJ1-2,TRBD1
TGTGCCAGTAGCCCCCCGGTGAGGCTGAATAATGGCTACACCTTC,CASSPPVRLNNGYTF,few,TRBV19,TRBJ1-2,-
TGCGCCAGCAGCTTGGCCGGCGCGGGAGCTGCAAATGAGCAGTTCTTC,CASSLAGAGAANEQFF,many,TRBV5-1,TRBJ2-1,TRBD2
TGTGCCAGCAGAAGAGGGGGGGATGAGACCCAGTACTTC,CASRRGGDETQYF,-,TRBV6-1,TRBJ2-5,-
TGCGCCAGCAGCCAAGGTAGCGGGACGGATGAGCAGTTCTTC,CASSQGSGTDEQFF,-,TRBV4-3,TRBJ2-1,TRBD2
TGTGCCAGCAGTTTCCTCCGGGGACTAGCGGGACCAAGCCATATTAATGAGCAGTTCTTC,CASSFLRGLAGPSHINEQFF,few,TRBV11-1,TRBJ2-1,TRBD2
TGTGCCAGCAGGGGGACAGGGCCATCCTACAATGAGCAGTTCTTC,CASRGTGPSYNEQFF,-,TRBV6-1,TRBJ2-1,TRBD1
TGTGCCAGCGTAGCCCTAACTGGAAACACCATATATTTT,CASVALTGNTIYF,-,TRBV6-1,TRBJ1-3,-
TGCAGTGCTAGTTTGGTGGGCGGGGGCACTGAAGCTTTCTTT,CSASLVGGGTEAFF,-,TRBV20-1,TRBJ1-1,-
TGCAGTGCTGACCTTTCCACCGGGACTTTCACAGATACGCAGTATTTT,CSADLSTGTFTDTQYF,many,TRBV20-1,TRBJ2-3,-
TGTGCCAGCAGCTTACTCCTCGGGGGAGCCATGAACACTGAAGCTTTCTTT,CASSLLLGGAMNTEAFF,-,TRBV7-9,TRBJ1-1,-
TGTGCCAGCAGCCAAGTTGGCCTACAAGAGACCCAGTACTTC,CASSQVGLQETQYF,few,TRBV14,TRBJ2-5,-
TGCAGTGCTAGCGTGACAGTAGGTGAAAAACTGTTTTTT,CSASVTVGEKLFF,few,TRBV20-1,TRBJ1-4,-
TGTGCCAGCATCAGGGGGGGCTTCGACACAGATACGCAGTATTTT,CASIRGGFDTDTQYF,-,TRBV28,TRBJ2-3,-
TGCAGTGCTAGTTGGGGGCGCGGTACTGAAAAACTGTTTTTT,CSASWGRGTEKLFF,many,TRBV20-1,TRBJ1-4,-
TGTGCCAGCAGCTCCCAAGACCACACTGAAGCTTTCTTT,CASSSQDHTEAFF,-,TRBV7-9,TRBJ1-1,-
TGTGCCAGCAGTTTAATGGGGGCGCAGTACTTC,CASSLMGAQYF,few,TRBV28,TRBJ2-7,-
TGTGCCAGCAGAACTGCCCGGAGCTCTGGAAACACCATATATTTT,CASRTARSSGNTIYF,-,TRBV28,TRBJ1-3,-
TGTGCCAGCAGGGGGACTATCGTCAGAGAGACCCAGTACTTC,CASRGTIVRETQYF,-,TRBV6-2/TRBV6-3,TRBJ2-5,TRBD2
TGTGCCAGCAGGGGAGACAGCAACTATGGCTACACCTTC,CASRGDSNYGYTF,-,TRBV2,TRBJ1-2,-
TGTGCCATCAGTGAGTCGTTCGGGGCGGATACGCAGTATTTT,CAISESFGADTQYF,-,TRBV10-3,TRBJ2-3,-
TGTGCCAGTAGCCCATCCGGGACTAGCGGGGAAGATCGCTACGAGCAGTACTTC,CASSPSGTSGEDRYEQYF,-,TRBV11-1,TRBJ2-7,TRBD2
TGTGCCAGCAGCCAAGGGGGTGGTGAGGGCACAGATACGCAGTATTTT,CASSQGGGEGTDTQYF,few,TRBV3-1,TRBJ2-3,-
TGCAGTGCTAGTGTACGGTTAAGTGAAGCTTTCTTT,CSASVRLSEAFF,many,TRBV20-1,TRBJ1-1,-
TGCGCCAGCAGCCAAGATGTGAGGGAACTCTACGAGCAGTACTTC,CASSQDVRELYEQYF,few,TRBV4-3,TRBJ2-7,-
TGTGCCAGCAGCACAAGACTAGCGGGAGCGGAAACCGGGGAGCTGTTTTTT,CASSTRLAGAETGELFF,-,TRBV9,TRBJ2-2,TRBD2
TGTGCCAGCAGTTTTGAGGTTTTCGGGGAGCTGTTTTTT,CASSFEVFGELFF,few,TRBV28,TRBJ2-2,-
TGCGCCAGCAGCCAAGTATCCGGGAAAAATCAGCCCCAGCATTTT,CASSQVSGKNQPQHF,-,TRBV4-1,TRBJ1-5,-
TGTGCCAGCAGCGTCCGTGAGGACAGGGGGAACACTGAAGCTTTCTTT,CASSVREDRGNTEAFF,-,TRBV7-2,TRBJ1-1,TRBD1
TGTGCCAGCAGCTGGAATAGCGGGGTTGGCACAGATACGCAGTATTTT,CASSWNSGVGTDTQYF,many,TRBV5-6,TRBJ2-3,TRBD2
TGTGCCAGCAGCTCCTACAGAGAAGAGACCCAGTACTTC,CASSSYREETQYF,many,TRBV7-2,TRBJ2-5,-
TGTGCCAGCAGCTTGGGTAGCTGGCAGGATACGCAGTATTTT,CASSLGSWQDTQYF,-,TRBV7-2,TRBJ2-3,-
TGCAGTGCTAGAGATATTCTGACCGATCAGCCCCAGCATTTT,CSARDILTDQPQHF,few,TRBV20-1,TRBJ1-5,-
TGTGCCATCAGCACAGGGGGTACCACTGAAGCTTTCTTT,CAISTGGTTEAFF,-,TRBV10-3,TRBJ1-1,TRBD1
TGTGCCAGCAGTTTGCAGGGAATCCTTGAAGCTTTCTTT,CASSLQGILEAFF,-,TRBV12-3/TRBV12-4,TRBJ1-1,-
TGCAGCGTTGAACTCGACAACTCCTACGAGCAGTACTTC,CSVELDNSYEQYF,few,TRBV29-1,TRBJ2-7,-
TGTGCCAGCAGTTACTCCCGTTTACACGAGCAGTACTTC,CASSYSRLHEQYF,few,TRBV6-5,TRBJ2-7,-
TGTGCGACGTCCTTGGGATTAGATGACAATGAGCAGTTCTTC,CATSLGLDDNEQFF,few,TRBV6-1,TRBJ2-1,-
TGTGCCAGCAGTTTCGGACTACCCAGGGGGGAGCTGTTTTTT,CASSFGLPRGELFF,-,TRBV12-3/TRBV12-4,TRBJ2-2,-
TGTGCCAGCAGTGACCGACAGGGTATAGTCGGAATCTACGAGCAGTACTTC,CASSDRQGIVGIYEQYF,few,TRBV6-2/TRBV6-3,TRBJ2-7,TRBD1
TGCAGCGTTGAAGATAGTCAGTTCTATGGCTACACCTTC,CSVEDSQFYGYTF,few,TRBV29-1,TRBJ1-2,-
TGTGCCAGCAGTTTTGTGCCCGGGGTGGGAGAGCAGTTCTTC,CASSFVPGVGEQFF,many,TRBV28,TRBJ2-1,-
TGCGCCAGCTCGGACAGCCTCTATGGCTACACCTTC,CASSDSLYGYTF,many,TRBV5-1,TRBJ1-2,-
TGTGCCAGCACCGGACCTAGTACCTACGAGCAGTACTTC,CASTGPSTYEQYF,-,TRBV2,TRBJ2-7,-